This TCR beta chain appears in the sequencing data of a study of blood T cell repertoires in COVID-19. Study-level background: PBMCs, B-cell-depleted T cells, or T cells provided the cDNA or gDNA that made up the material.

In the source study's methods: Nucleated cell number was recorded as an estimate derived from reference gene primer amplification. Measured with immunoSEQ multiplex PCR; TCRdb has only the in-frame clones, and not every one. V and J calls and clone size follow that table, whereas D and trimming were derived from the DNA. This table holds over 80,000 clones, about 91% found once. Germline loops: CDR1 LGHDT, CDR2 YNNKEL (reference sequence). The CDR3 has 16 amino acids. V gave up 6 bases and J gave up 4 bases, with 19 bases separating them. This chain joins TRBV3-1 (or the pseudogene TRBV3-2) and TRBJ2-4; D gene uncertain. Input material: peripheral blood. This TCR came from a human donor with active COVID-19. The donor label of this sample is uncertain. The CDR3 nucleotides read TGTGCCAGCAGACGGTCAGCGAGAGAAAGGAAAAACATTCAGTACTTC. The encoded protein is CASRRSARERKNIQYF.